These 27 T cell receptor beta chains originate from one sample sequenced in a study of T cells in localized non-small cell lung cancer. Here immunoSEQ multiplex PCR was the method, and the copy in TCRdb shows in-frame clones only, minus some. In the table there are under 50,000 clones, about four fifths of which are singletons. Sequenced material: peripheral blood mononuclear cells, taken before any cancer treatment. The receptors derive from a man aged 40 to 69 with stage III lung adenocarcinoma.

A remark on this clone: Other DNA sequences in the same sample also yield this CDR3. The rearrangement joins TRBV6-5 to TRBJ2-5; a possible D gene is TRBD2 (5 bases). Per germline, CDR1 MNHEY and CDR2 SVGAGI. V lost 8 bases and J 5 bases, leaving 9 bases between the germline ends. The CDR3 spans 11 residues. CDR3 loop: CASASGETQYF. CDR3 in DNA: TGTGCCAGCGCCTCGGGGGAGACCCAGTACTTC.

The chain couples TRBV7-2 to TRBJ1-2; 10 nucleotides agree with TRBD1. The CDR3 spans 19 residues. Germline V gene data show CDR1 as SGHTA and CDR2 as FQGNSA. V was clipped by 0 bases and J by 5 bases; unmatched bases: 15. The CDR3 protein is CASSLASPGQGSNEYGYTF. The CDR3 nucleotides are TGTGCCAGCAGCTTAGCCTCCCCGGGACAGGGGTCTAATGAATATGGCTACACCTTC.

The CDR3 spells CASRQAATGDIQYF. For the CDR3, the DNA is TGTGCCAGTAGACAGGCGGCAACTGGGGACATTCAGTACTTC. J is TRBJ2-4 and V is TRBV19; D perhaps matches TRBD1 (5 bases). Looked up from germline, CDR1 is LNHDA and CDR2 is SQIVND (reference sequence). The V and J ends lost 6 bases and 8 bases respectively, with 17 bases between them. The CDR3 is made up of 14 amino acids.

The chain uses TRBV10-1 and TRBJ2-2; D remains ambiguous. The germline gives CDR1 WNHNN, CDR2 SYGVQD (reference sequence). CDR3 length: 13 amino acids. V was clipped by 0 bases and J by 7 bases, with 6 bases between them. CDR3 amino acids: CASSESTGGELFF. The CDR3, as DNA: TGCGCCAGCAGTGAGTCGACTGGCGGGGAGCTGTTTTTT.

This chain joins TRBV27 and TRBJ2-5; 7 nucleotides match TRBD2. Looked up from germline, CDR1 is MNHEY and CDR2 is SMNVEV (reference sequence). V shed 5 bases, J shed 7 bases, and the junction held 4 bases outside the gene matches. The CDR3 runs to 12 residues. CDR3 in amino acids: CASSLPGGTQYF. The CDR3 nucleotides are TGTGCCAGCAGTCTTCCGGGAGGGACCCAGTACTTC.

The CDR3 DNA follows: TGTGCCAGCTCTTGGCCCGGGGGCGAAGAGACCCAGTACTTC. Translating it yields CASSWPGGEETQYF. V gene TRBV2 combines with J gene TRBJ2-5, with D perhaps assigned TRBD1 or TRBD2 (6 bases each). Per germline, CDR1 SNHLY and CDR2 FYNNEI. The CDR3 length is 14 residues. Between the trimmed V and J ends, which lost 8 bases and 3 bases, there was a span of 16 bases.

The chain joins TRBV5-6 to TRBJ2-1; TRBD2 agrees at 11 bases. The CDR3 length is 13 residues. The V gene end was trimmed by 4 bases and the J gene end by 15 bases; junction bases not matched to a gene: 9. The germline CDR1 and CDR2 sequences are SGHDT and YYEEEE. The CDR3 region has the DNA TGTGCCAGCAGCCTAGGGACTAGCGGTTTCGGGTTCTTC. It encodes CASSLGTSGFGFF.

The chain recombines TRBV2 with TRBJ2-3; D is perhaps TRBD1 (5 bases). This CDR3 is built from 11 residues. The germline gives CDR1 SNHLY, CDR2 FYNNEI. V lost 8 bases to trimming and J lost 11 bases, with 14 bases between them. The CDR3 here is CASLRGAEQYF. The CDR3, as DNA: TGTGCCAGCCTTAGGGGCGCAGAGCAGTATTTT. Complete variable domain (other parts from reference TRBV2 and TRBJ2-3): EPEVTQTPSHQVTQMGQEVILRCVPISNHLYFYWYRQILGQKVEFLVSFYNNEISEKSEIFDDQFSVERPDGSNFTLKIRSTKLEDSAMYFCASLRGAEQYFGPGTRLTVL.

V and J are TRBV5-1 and TRBJ2-7; D might be TRBD2 (5 bases). CDR1 is SGHRS and CDR2 is YFSETQ in the germline V gene. The germline V and J ends were trimmed by 3 bases and 2 bases, with 18 bases remaining between them. The CDR3 is 16 residues long. The CDR3 spells CASSSHLTRTPYEQYF. CDR3 coding DNA: TGCGCCAGCAGCTCCCACCTTACCCGGACTCCCTACGAGCAGTACTTC.

The chain employs TRBV9 and TRBJ2-1; 9 positions agree with TRBD1. CDR3 length: 18 amino acids. With 3 bases clipped from V and 0 bases from J, the junction kept 10 bases outside the gene matches. Germline CDR1 reads SGDLS; CDR2 reads YYNGEE. CDR3 in amino acids: CASSDDRGMSGSYNEQFF. The CDR3, as DNA: TGTGCCAGCAGCGACGACAGGGGGATGTCGGGCTCCTACAATGAGCAGTTCTTC.

This clone has only a few counts. Other DNA sequences in the sample encode the same CDR3. V gene TRBV7-2 combines with J gene TRBJ2-5; weak D call: TRBD2 (6 bases). The CDR3 runs to 13 residues. Trimming pared 6 bases from V and 4 bases from J, leaving 12 bases between. CDR1 and CDR2 from the germline V gene are SGHTA and FQGNSA. The CDR3 coding sequence is TGTGCCAGCAGACCGACTAGAGGAGAGACCCAGTACTTC. Its translation: CASRPTRGETQYF.

The genes are TRBV27 and TRBJ2-3; D is tentatively TRBD1 or TRBD2 (5 bases each). Looked up from germline, CDR1 is MNHEY and CDR2 is SMNVEV (reference sequence). V was pared by 3 bases and J by 0 bases, with 10 bases between. CDR3 size: 15 residues. The DNA for the CDR3 is TGTGCCAGCAGTTTCCGGGGCCCTAGCACAGATACGCAGTATTTT. This codes for CASSFRGPSTDTQYF.

The J gene is TRBJ2-7, the V gene TRBV29-1; possibly TRBD1 for D (6 bases). This CDR3 spans 14 amino acids. V was pared by 0 bases and J by 4 bases, with 13 bases between. CDR1 SQVTM and CDR2 ANQGSEA come from the germline V gene. The CDR3 reads CSVEEAGAEYEQYF. As DNA, the CDR3 is TGCAGCGTTGAAGAAGCAGGGGCCGAATACGAGCAGTACTTC.

The J gene is TRBJ2-7, the V gene TRBV9, with TRBD1 matching 7 bases. Germline values: CDR1 SGDLS, CDR2 YYNGEE. The CDR3 contains 15 residues. V trimming: 0 bases; J trimming: 5 bases; junction bases outside the gene matches: 8. The CDR3 coding sequence is TGTGCCAGCAGCGTAGTTTCACAGGGGAAGCACGAGCAGTACTTC. Protein sequence: CASSVVSQGKHEQYF. The variable domain in full, with the rest retrieved from reference TRBV9 and TRBJ2-7, is DSGVTQTPKHLITATGQRVTLRCSPRSGDLSVYWYQQSLDQGLQFLIQYYNGEERAKGNILERFSAQQFPDLHSELNLSSLELGDSALYFCASSVVSQGKHEQYFGPGTRLTVT.

The J gene is TRBJ2-2, the V gene TRBV10-3; a weak D match, TRBD1 (5 bases). In germline, CDR1 is ENHRY, CDR2 SYGVKD. The CDR3 runs to 15 residues. V was cut by 2 bases and J by 3 bases, with 10 bases left in between. The CDR3: CAISEEAGYTGELFF. The CDR3 DNA follows: TGTGCCATCAGTGAGGAGGCAGGGTACACCGGGGAGCTGTTTTTT.

The J gene is TRBJ2-5, the V gene TRBV2, with D unresolved. V was cut by 1 base and J by 3 bases, with 0 bases left in between. Germline assignment: CDR1 SNHLY and CDR2 FYNNEI. The CDR3 contains 11 residues. As DNA, the CDR3 is TGTGCCAGCAGTGAAGAAGAGACCCAGTACTTC. Translated, it gives CASSEEETQYF.

V usage is TRBV2 and J usage is TRBJ2-5, with D unclear. Germline V CDR1 and CDR2: SNHLY, FYNNEI. Trimming removed 5 bases from V and 5 bases from J, with 12 bases in between. The CDR3 contains 13 residues. CDR3 sequence (DNA): TGTGCCAGCAGTCGACTTGGCCCCGAGACCCAGTACTTC. Translating it yields CASSRLGPETQYF.

V is TRBV14 and J is TRBJ2-5; possible D gene TRBD1, 6 bases. The germline V gene has CDR1 SGHDN and CDR2 FVKESK. This CDR3 is built from 16 residues. V dropped 0 bases and J dropped 1 base, with 12 bases sitting between them. The CDR3 protein is CASSQDNRAAQETQYF. The CDR3 DNA sequence: TGTGCCAGCAGCCAAGACAACAGGGCGGCCCAAGAGACCCAGTACTTC. The whole variable domain, remainder taken from reference TRBV14 and TRBJ2-5, is EAGVTQFPSHSVIEKGQTVTLRCDPISGHDNLYWYRRVMGKEIKFLLHFVKESKQDESGMPNNRFLAERTGGTYSTLKVQPAELEDSGVYFCASSQDNRAAQETQYFGPGTRLLVL.

This clone was seen a handful of times. V usage is TRBV4-1 and J usage is TRBJ1-1; no firm D call. The germline V and J ends were trimmed by 2 bases and 0 bases, with 13 bases remaining between them. The CDR3 spans 16 residues. Germline lookup yields CDR1 MGHRA and CDR2 YSYEKL. The CDR3 spells CASSQNQISMNTEAFF. The DNA of the CDR3 is TGCGCCAGCAGCCAAAATCAGATATCTATGAACACTGAAGCTTTCTTT.

The chain uses TRBV7-2 and TRBJ2-3; the D gene is possibly TRBD1 (6 bases). CDR1 SGHTA and CDR2 FQGNSA come from the germline V gene. Trimming shortened V by 7 bases and J by 2 bases, and 13 bases separated the two germline ends. The CDR3 sequence is 14 residues long. CDR3: CASTPWTDTDTQYF. The CDR3 DNA reads as TGTGCCAGCACCCCGTGGACAGACACAGATACGCAGTATTTT.

This chain uses TRBV6-5 with TRBJ2-7; D may correspond to TRBD1 or TRBD2 (6 bases each). V gave up 7 bases and J gave up 7 bases, with 20 bases separating them. The length of the CDR3 is 14 residues. Germline-derived CDR1 and CDR2 are MNHEY and SVGAGI. The CDR3 DNA is TGTGCCAGCATCAATGAAGGAGGGGGTCGTGAGCAGTACTTC. It specifies CASINEGGGREQYF.

J is TRBJ1-5 and V is TRBV5-6, with D unresolved. Germline values: CDR1 SGHDT, CDR2 YYEEEE. V lost 0 bases and J lost 1, with 5 bases in between. This CDR3 has 14 amino acids. The CDR3 coding sequence is TGTGCCAGCAGCTTGGCTAGCAGCAATCAGCCCCAGCATTTT. Translation gives CASSLASSNQPQHF.

This chain links TRBV30 with TRBJ2-5; 12 positions match TRBD1. CDR1 and CDR2 (germline): GTSNPN, SVGIG (reference sequence). The V and J ends lost 5 bases and 5 bases, in that order; junction bases with no gene match: 9. CDR3 length equals 15 residues. CDR3 sequence (DNA): TGTGCCTGGTGTACCGGGACAGGGGGCACGGAGACCCAGTACTTC. Residues: CAWCTGTGGTETQYF.

V is TRBV27 and J is TRBJ2-2; D possibly corresponds to TRBD2 (5 bases). This CDR3 has 13 amino acids. The V gene's germline CDR1 is MNHEY and CDR2 SMNVEV (reference sequence). V gave up 3 bases and J gave up 6 bases, with 8 bases separating them. The DNA of the CDR3 is TGTGCCAGCAGTTTCGCTAGCCCCGGGGAGCTGTTTTTT. Its translation: CASSFASPGELFF.

The gene calls are TRBV9 and TRBJ2-1; D is unclear. The ends were cut back, 4 bases at V and 10 bases at J, with 12 bases in the middle. Germline-derived CDR1 and CDR2 are SGDLS and YYNGEE. The CDR3 consists of 12 residues. The CDR3 bases are TGTGCCAGCAGCTCCCAATCCAGGGAGCAGTTCTTC. This translates into CASSSQSREQFF.

The chain carries TRBV21-1 and TRBJ1-3. TRBV21-1 is a pseudogene. CDR3 length equals 19 residues. CDR3 nucleotide sequence: TGTGCCAGCAGCAACGTGTATAGACCCGGGGCGAGATCTGGAAACACCATATATTTT. Residues: CASSNVYRPGARSGNTIYF.

The genes are TRBV10-3 and TRBJ1-2, with D possibly TRBD1 on 6 matching bases. CDR1 ENHRY and CDR2 SYGVKD come from the germline V gene. The length of the CDR3 is 12 residues. V was clipped by 6 bases and J by 4 bases, with 9 bases between them. In DNA, the CDR3 is TGTGCCATCAGCCCGGACAGCTATGGCTACACCTTC. Protein: CAISPDSYGYTF.